Here is one T cell receptor beta chain with its context. Its antigen is still unknown. The data were obtained in a study of T cell repertoires in cytomegalovirus infection. From the reads, TCRdb called clonotypes with MiXCR, one entry per CDR3 protein. The table records approximately 910,000 distinct CDR3 sequences, about a third of them present only once. Germline CDR1 reads SEHNR; CDR2 reads FQNEAQ (reference sequence). V lost 4 bases, J lost 2 bases, and 5 bases stayed unmatched. This CDR3 region has 16 residues. The receptor was derived from a human donor in good health (CMV status not recorded). Some clones in this sample may be carry-over from other donors' samples. The J gene is TRBJ2-5, the V gene TRBV7-9; 12 bases fit TRBD2. The source material was cultured CD8+ T cells from PBMCs, sampled from culture after CMV antigen stimulation. CDR3 sequence reads: CASSYGTSGPQETQYF. CDR3 DNA: TGTGCCAGCAGCTACGGGACTAGCGGGCCGCAAGAGACCCAGTACTTC.